This T cell receptor (beta chain) was identified during a study of beta chain features in type 1 diabetes. About this clone: Its antigen is undetermined.

Regarding the study as a whole: Healthy donors had naive, central memory and Treg TCRB repertoires that appeared less similar than those seen among patients. Moderately but significantly shorter TCRB CDR3s were found in Type 1 diabetes patients in all four CD4+ subsets.

CDR1 and CDR2 (germline): SGHNT, YENEEA. This CDR3 region has 14 residues. Trimming took 1 base from V and 10 from J, leaving 14 bases between them. Every bit of the isolated RNA underwent reverse transcription, so sequencing read expressed TCRB transcripts. The assay was immunoSEQ multiplex PCR, and TCRdb's table has in-frame clones only and misses some. The repertoire includes 350,000 to 450,000 clones, roughly 12% of them detected once, and 0.0095% to 0.012% sits in the top ten. This sequence originates from a woman aged 18-29 years with type 1 diabetes. This chain uses TRBV11-3 with TRBJ2-1; D may be TRBD2 (6 bases). The sample consisted of naive CD4+ T cells from blood. CDR3 bases: TGTGCCAGCAGCTTAGTGGATAGCGGAGGCGAGCAGTTCTTC. Protein sequence: CASSLVDSGGEQFF.